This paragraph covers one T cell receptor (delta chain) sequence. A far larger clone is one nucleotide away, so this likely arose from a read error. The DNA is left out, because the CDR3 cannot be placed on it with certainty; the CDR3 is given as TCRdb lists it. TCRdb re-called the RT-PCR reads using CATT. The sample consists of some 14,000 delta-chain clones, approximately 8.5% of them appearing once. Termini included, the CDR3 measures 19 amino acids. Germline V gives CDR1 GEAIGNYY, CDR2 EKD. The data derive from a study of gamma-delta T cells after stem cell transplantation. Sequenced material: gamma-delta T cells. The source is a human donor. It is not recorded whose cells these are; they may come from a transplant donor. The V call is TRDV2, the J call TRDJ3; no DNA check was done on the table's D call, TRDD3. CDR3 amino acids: CACDPLGIGSSWDTRQMFF.